Below are 32 T cell receptor beta chains sequenced from a single sample in a study of cytomegalovirus exposure and HLA in healthy donors. The PCR used 60 Vbeta and 13 Jbeta primers. The data were produced by immunoSEQ multiplex PCR, yet TCRdb's version contains in-frame clones alone and is incomplete. The table lists around 150,000 clones, roughly 77% of them singletons, with about 4.4% in the top ten. The material sequenced was PBMCs. These receptor sequences come from a man aged 30-40 years in good health.

This chain uses TRBV7-9 with TRBJ2-7; perhaps TRBD1 as D (7 bases). The CDR3 extends over 15 amino acids. The germline gives CDR1 SEHNR, CDR2 FQNEAQ (reference sequence). V lost 5 bases and J lost 1, with 15 bases in between. CDR3 DNA sequence: TGTGCCAGCAGCCCAGGGGGGTGGAGGTCCTACGAGCAGTACTTC. Translated: CASSPGGWRSYEQYF.

The chain couples TRBV6-6 to TRBJ1-5; D is unclear. CDR3 length: 11 residues. From germline, CDR1 is MNHNY and CDR2 SVGAGI (reference sequence). V was cut by 4 bases and J by 11 bases, with 9 bases left in between. This CDR3 reads CASSSRITQHF. As DNA, the CDR3 is TGTGCCAGCAGTTCCCGTATTACCCAGCATTTT.

Here the CDR3 DNA reads TGTGCCAGCAGTGCCGCTAGCGGGACGCGGACGCAGTACTTC. This codes for CASSAASGTRTQYF. This chain uses TRBV28 with TRBJ2-7, with 9 bases identical to TRBD2. Losses at the gene ends were 5 bases for V and 9 bases for J; bases not matched to a gene: 11. Germline V lookup: CDR1 MDHEN, CDR2 SYDVKM. CDR3 length equals 14 residues.

The V gene is TRBV6-5, the J gene TRBJ1-3, with D hard to call. CDR1 and CDR2 from the germline V gene are MNHEY and SVGAGI. This CDR3 has 14 residues. V was trimmed by 8 bases and J by 0 bases, leaving 11 bases between them. The CDR3 bases are TGTGCCAGCTTCGACCTAGGCTCTGGAAACACCATATATTTT. Translation: CASFDLGSGNTIYF.

The gene calls are TRBV4-2 and TRBJ2-7, with D perhaps TRBD2 (6 bases). Looked up from germline, CDR1 is LGHNA and CDR2 is YNFKEQ. Trimming left V 1 base short and J 4 bases short, with 14 bases between. The CDR3 is made up of 15 amino acids. CDR3 in DNA: TGTGCCAGCAGCCAAGCAGGAGGGGAAGGTTACGAGCAGTACTTC. Its protein product is CASSQAGGEGYEQYF.

The J gene is TRBJ2-2, the V gene TRBV14, with D tentatively TRBD2 (6 bases). Germline CDR1 SGHDN, CDR2 FVKESK. The CDR3 extends over 17 amino acids. V was trimmed by 4 bases and J by 6 bases, leaving 21 bases between them. The CDR3 coding sequence is TGTGCCAGCAGCCCTACCCGAATGGGAGGATACTCCGGGGAGCTGTTTTTT. This translates into CASSPTRMGGYSGELFF.

V and J are TRBV11-2 and TRBJ2-6, with 9 positions matching TRBD1. The germline CDR1 and CDR2 sequences are SGHAT and FQNNGV. V shed 5 bases, J shed 3 bases, and the junction held 8 bases outside the gene matches. This CDR3 region has 17 residues. CDR3: CASSVGWTGVGANVLTF. In DNA form, the CDR3 reads TGTGCCAGCAGCGTAGGCTGGACAGGGGTTGGGGCCAACGTCCTGACTTTC.

CDR3 amino acids: CASSLYRVPTNEQFF. In nucleotides, the CDR3 is TGTGCCAGCAGCTTATACAGGGTCCCCACTAATGAGCAGTTCTTC. The J gene is TRBJ2-1, the V gene TRBV7-3; the D gene is possibly TRBD1 (6 bases). Trimming pared 2 bases from V and 7 bases from J, leaving 15 bases between. CDR1 is SGHTA and CDR2 is FQGTGA in the germline V gene. This CDR3 has 15 residues.

The chain recombines TRBV28 with TRBJ2-7; TRBD2 is a possible D gene (5 bases). The V gene lost 3 bases and the J gene lost 2 bases, with 20 bases spanning the gap. This CDR3 comprises 17 residues. From germline, CDR1 is MDHEN and CDR2 SYDVKM. In nucleotides, the CDR3 is TGTGCCAGCAGTTTTGGCGGGTTGGTAGGGTCCCCCTACGAGCAGTACTTC. This encodes CASSFGGLVGSPYEQYF.

The J gene is TRBJ2-5, the V gene TRBV6-1; D gene uncertain. Germline assignment: CDR1 MNHNS and CDR2 SASEGT. Deletions cut 1 base from V and 0 bases from J, with 9 bases between. The CDR3 extends over 15 amino acids. The CDR3 nucleotides read TGTGCCAGCAGTGAAGGCTATATGTACCAAGAGACCCAGTACTTC. It translates to CASSEGYMYQETQYF.

The V gene is TRBV7-2, the J gene TRBJ2-5; D remains unclear. The CDR3 covers 15 residues. Germline V gives CDR1 SGHTA, CDR2 FQGNSA. V lost 2 bases, J lost 4 bases, and 14 bases lay in between. The CDR3 sequence: CASSLSRSRGETQYF. The CDR3 DNA follows: TGTGCCAGCAGCTTAAGTCGGTCTAGAGGAGAGACCCAGTACTTC.

The chain links TRBV25-1 to TRBJ2-7; 7 nucleotides agree with TRBD2. The V segment lost 3 bases and the J segment 3 bases; nucleotides outside the gene matches: 11. The CDR3 spans 16 residues. CDR1 MGHDK and CDR2 SYGVNS come from the germline V gene. DNA for the CDR3: TGTGCCAGCAGTGAGCCCTCGGGAGGTCGGCTCTACGAGCAGTACTTC. It encodes CASSEPSGGRLYEQYF.

The chain joins TRBV6-1 to TRBJ1-3; D gene uncertain. This CDR3 has 12 amino acids. Germline CDR1 and CDR2: MNHNS and SASEGT. Trimming removed 2 bases from V and 4 bases from J, with 3 bases in between. CDR3 in DNA: TGTGCCAGCAGTGAATCAGGAAACACCATATATTTT. It yields the protein CASSESGNTIYF.

The chain has TRBV10-3 and TRBJ2-1; no firm D call. With 0 bases removed from V and 1 base from J, the gap between germline ends came to 4 bases. The V gene's germline CDR1 is ENHRY and CDR2 SYGVKD. CDR3 length: 14 amino acids. The CDR3 protein is CAISESGSYNEQFF. As DNA, the CDR3 is TGTGCCATCAGTGAGTCCGGTTCCTACAATGAGCAGTTCTTC.

The chain carries TRBV6-5 and TRBJ2-7; 10 positions match TRBD2. CDR3 length: 14 amino acids. Germline trimming cut 3 bases from V and 3 bases from J; bases unmatched to any gene: 2. CDR1 MNHEY and CDR2 SVGAGI come from the germline V gene. CDR3 DNA sequence: TGTGCCAGCAGTTATAGCGGGGGGCTCTACGAGCAGTACTTC. Translation: CASSYSGGLYEQYF.

This clone came up once. The genes are TRBV5-1 and TRBJ2-7, with D possibly matching TRBD2 (5 bases). The CDR3 is made up of 12 amino acids. Germline CDR1 and CDR2: SGHRS and YFSETQ. V lost 2 bases and J 4 bases, leaving 7 bases between the germline ends. CDR3 nucleotides: TGCGCCAGCAGCTTCGGGGATTACGAGCAGTACTTC. Its protein is CASSFGDYEQYF.

The V and J genes are TRBV27 and TRBJ2-3; the match to TRBD2 covers 11 bases. The CDR3 sequence is 19 residues long. The V segment lost 3 bases and the J segment 2 bases; nucleotides outside the gene matches: 13. The germline V gene encodes CDR1 MNHEY and CDR2 SMNVEV (reference sequence). This chain's CDR3 is CASSLRAVAGGTTTDTQYF. Here the CDR3 DNA reads TGTGCCAGCAGTTTGAGGGCGGTAGCGGGAGGGACGACCACAGATACGCAGTATTTT.

This chain links TRBV27 with TRBJ2-5, with TRBD2 identical over 7 bases. The J call may not be correct, given that the DNA end is closer to TRBJ2-7. The CDR3 is made up of 14 amino acids. CDR1 is MNHEY, CDR2 SMNVEV, per germline (reference sequence). As DNA, the CDR3 is TGTGCCAGCAGTTGGGACGGGAGGAGTGACGAGCAGTACTTC. Amino acids: CASSWDGRSDEQYF.

The J gene is TRBJ2-1, the V gene TRBV7-6; 10 bases match TRBD2. Germline CDR1 is SGHVS and CDR2 is FNYEAQ. Losses at the gene ends were 5 bases for V and 4 bases for J; bases not matched to a gene: 11. The CDR3 loop spans 17 amino acids. CDR3 coding DNA: TGTGCCAGCAGCCGCCGGACTAGCGGATATTTATACAATGAGCAGTTCTTC. Translated, it gives CASSRRTSGYLYNEQFF.

V usage is TRBV15 and J usage is TRBJ2-2; 9 bases match TRBD2. CDR3 length: 17 amino acids. V was pared by 6 bases and J by 0 bases, with 8 bases of the junction left unmatched. CDR1 is LNHNV, CDR2 YYDKDF, per germline (reference sequence). CDR3 protein: CATSGSSGSANTGELFF. As DNA, the CDR3 is TGTGCCACCAGTGGCAGTAGCGGGAGCGCGAACACCGGGGAGCTGTTTTTT.

This chain joins TRBV30 and TRBJ2-1; D not certain. V was cut by 0 bases and J by 0 bases, with 6 bases left in between. The CDR3 sequence is 14 residues long. Germline V gene data show CDR1 as GTSNPN and CDR2 as SVGIG (reference sequence). The CDR3 here is CAWSVSGSYNEQFF. The CDR3, as DNA: TGTGCCTGGAGTGTATCCGGCTCCTACAATGAGCAGTTCTTC.

The CDR3 spells CASSGQGARTYEQYF. DNA for the CDR3: TGTGCCAGCAGTGGACAGGGGGCTCGAACCTACGAGCAGTACTTC. The chain combines TRBV7-9 with TRBJ2-7; 11 nucleotides line up with TRBD1. The germline CDR1 and CDR2 sequences are SEHNR and FQNEAQ (reference sequence). This CDR3 region has 15 residues. V lost 6 bases to trimming and J lost 2 bases; unmatched junction nucleotides: 6.

V and J are TRBV5-1 and TRBJ1-1; no definite D call. Germline CDR1 SGHRS, CDR2 YFSETQ. Trimming shortened V by 1 base and J by 5 bases, and 15 bases separated the two germline ends. The CDR3 covers 15 residues. The CDR3 bases are TGCGCCAGCAGCTTGCGCCAGGTCCCGGGGACTGAAGCTTTCTTT. The encoded protein is CASSLRQVPGTEAFF. Using reference TRBV5-1 and TRBJ1-1 for the parts outside the CDR3, the full variable domain is KAGVTQTPRYLIKTRGQQVTLSCSPISGHRSVSWYQQTPGQGLQFLFEYFSETQRNKGNFPGRFSGRQFSNSRSEMNVSTLELGDSALYLCASSLRQVPGTEAFFGQGTRLTVV.

This clone was detected a few times. CDR3 DNA: TGTGCCAGCATAGCGTCGAATGAGCAGTTCTTC. It encodes CASIASNEQFF. The chain uses TRBV6-5 and TRBJ2-1; D possibly corresponds to TRBD2 (5 bases). V gave up 7 bases and J gave up 7 bases, with 8 bases separating them. The CDR3 sequence is 11 residues long. Germline V CDR1 and CDR2: MNHEY, SVGAGI.

In its sample, this clone was seen once. CDR3: CASSRPGQHEKLFF. Here the CDR3 DNA reads TGTGCCAGCAGCCGCCCGGGACAGCATGAAAAACTGTTTTTT. V usage is TRBV7-2 and J usage is TRBJ1-4; 7 bases fit TRBD1. The V gene's germline CDR1 is SGHTA and CDR2 FQGNSA. CDR3 length equals 14 residues. Germline trimming cut 5 bases from V and 6 bases from J; bases unmatched to any gene: 6.

The chain carries TRBV19 and TRBJ2-1; TRBD2 matches 12 bases. Germline CDR1 is LNHDA and CDR2 is SQIVND (reference sequence). The CDR3 covers 16 residues. Trimming took 9 bases from V and 6 from J; bases not matched to a gene: 12. The chain's CDR3 is CASRFLTSGRGNEQFF. The CDR3 nucleotides read TGTGCCAGCCGATTTCTGACTAGCGGGAGAGGCAATGAGCAGTTCTTC.

This clone was detected a few times. The rearrangement joins TRBV14 to TRBJ2-7; tentative D call: TRBD2 (7 bases). This CDR3 contains 17 residues. Trimming took 4 bases from V and 0 from J, leaving 19 bases between them. Per germline, CDR1 SGHDN and CDR2 FVKESK. CDR3 coding DNA: TGTGCCAGCAGCCCCTTCCCCGGGGGGCGGTCCTCCTACGAGCAGTACTTC. Translation gives CASSPFPGGRSSYEQYF.

The count of this clone is one. The CDR3 is CASSFFQETQYF. In DNA, the CDR3 is TGTGCCAGCAGCTTTTTTCAGGAGACCCAGTACTTC. This chain joins TRBV7-6 and TRBJ2-5, with D unresolved. The CDR3 length is 12 residues. V was cut by 3 bases and J by 5 bases, with 7 bases left in between. CDR1 is SGHVS, CDR2 FNYEAQ, per germline.

J is TRBJ2-7 and V is TRBV29-1; 7 bases map to TRBD1. This CDR3 comprises 12 residues. The germline gives CDR1 SQVTM, CDR2 ANQGSEA. V gave up 6 bases and J gave up 5 bases; unmatched junction bases: 7. CDR3 DNA sequence: TGCAGCGTGGGACAGCTTGTCGACGAGCAGTACTTC. It encodes CSVGQLVDEQYF.

V is TRBV7-3 and J is TRBJ2-1; TRBD1 is a possible D gene (5 bases). The CDR3 totals 15 residues. The germline V gene encodes CDR1 SGHTA and CDR2 FQGTGA. Between the trimmed V and J ends, which lost 3 bases and 0 bases, there was a span of 9 bases. CDR3 sequence (DNA): TGTGCCAGCAGCTTCAGGGTCGGCTCCTACAATGAGCAGTTCTTC. It is translated as CASSFRVGSYNEQFF.

The chain combines TRBV6-6 with TRBJ2-7, with 10 bases fitting TRBD2. The CDR3 runs 14 residues. The V segment lost 5 bases and the J segment 4 bases; nucleotides outside the gene matches: 5. The germline gives CDR1 MNHNY, CDR2 SVGAGI (reference sequence). CDR3 protein: CASSMTAGGYEQYF. CDR3 in DNA: TGTGCCAGCAGTATGACAGCGGGAGGGTACGAGCAGTACTTC.

This chain uses TRBV19 with TRBJ2-1; perhaps TRBD1 as D (7 bases). This CDR3 spans 15 amino acids. The germline V gene has CDR1 LNHDA and CDR2 SQIVND (reference sequence). Between the trimmed V and J ends, which lost 8 bases and 1 base, there was a span of 15 bases. The CDR3 here is CASARGDRSYNEQFF. The DNA for the CDR3 is TGTGCCAGTGCGAGGGGGGACAGATCCTACAATGAGCAGTTCTTC.